What follows are 18 T cell receptor beta chains derived from one specimen sequenced in a study of shared clonotypes between healthy human individuals. The repertoire was sequenced with immunoSEQ multiplex PCR; TCRdb's copy has only in-frame clones and lacks some. The sample includes approximately 650,000 clones, around 95% of them seen just once. As defined, naive CD8 cells were CD45RO-negative and positively selected for CCR7, with terminally differentiated effector memory CD45RA+ cells excluded. What was sequenced was naive CD8+ T cells sorted from blood. The receptors derive from a woman aged 30 to 39 in good health.

The chain carries TRBV7-8 and TRBJ2-7; 7 bases line up with TRBD1. Trimming at V came to 1 base and at J to 3 bases, leaving 3 bases not matched to a gene. The CDR3 loop spans 14 amino acids. Germline loops: CDR1 SGHVS, CDR2 FQNEAQ. The CDR3 loop reads CASSLGQGRYEQYF. The CDR3, as DNA: TGTGCCAGCAGCTTAGGACAGGGACGCTACGAGCAGTACTTC.

The chain joins TRBV2 to TRBJ1-5, with D unresolved. The CDR3 consists of 15 residues. Germline loops: CDR1 SNHLY, CDR2 FYNNEI. Trimming shortened V by 3 bases and J by 4 bases, and 13 bases separated the two germline ends. CDR3 loop: CASSDLWEPNQPQHF. The CDR3 coding sequence is TGTGCCAGCAGTGATCTATGGGAACCTAATCAGCCCCAGCATTTT.

The rearrangement joins TRBV27 to TRBJ2-3; D ambiguous. The CDR3 extends over 13 amino acids. Per germline, CDR1 MNHEY and CDR2 SMNVEV (reference sequence). Deletions cut 5 bases from V and 5 bases from J, with 11 bases between. For the CDR3, the DNA is TGTGCCAGCAGTGAGCCCCTGGGAGATACGCAGTATTTT. It yields the protein CASSEPLGDTQYF.

The V gene is TRBV28, the J gene TRBJ2-7, with D hard to call. The CDR3 is 11 amino acids. CDR1 is MDHEN and CDR2 is SYDVKM in the germline V gene. Trimming stripped 8 bases from V and 1 base from J, with 6 bases between. CDR3 residues: CASGASYEQYF. The CDR3 DNA is TGTGCCAGCGGAGCATCCTACGAGCAGTACTTC.

The chain joins TRBV7-2 to TRBJ2-3; D perhaps matches TRBD2 (5 bases). CDR1 and CDR2 from the germline V gene are SGHTA and FQGNSA. With 6 bases removed from V and 0 bases from J, the gap between germline ends came to 13 bases. This CDR3 contains 15 residues. DNA for the CDR3: TGTGCCAGCAGGGAGGACTTTACTAGCACAGATACGCAGTATTTT. Translating gives CASREDFTSTDTQYF. Full variable domain (outside the CDR3, taken from reference TRBV7-2 and TRBJ2-3): GAGVSQSPSNKVTEKGKDVELRCDPISGHTALYWYRQSLGQGLEFLIYFQGNSAPDKSGLPSDRFSAERTGGSVSTLTIQRTQQEDSAVYLCASREDFTSTDTQYFGPGTRLTVL.

This chain uses TRBV13 with TRBJ2-3; 7 nucleotides align to TRBD2. This CDR3 has 16 amino acids. Germline-derived CDR1 and CDR2 are PRHDT and FYEKMQ (reference sequence). After removal of 5 bases from V and 2 bases from J, the junction contained 10 bases not matched to a gene. The CDR3 loop reads CASSQSEGGSTDTQYF. The CDR3 region has the DNA TGTGCCAGCAGCCAATCGGAGGGAGGGTCCACAGATACGCAGTATTTT. The entire variable domain, with the rest obtained from reference TRBV13 and TRBJ2-3, is as follows: AAGVIQSPRHLIKEKRETATLKCYPIPRHDTVYWYQQGPGQDPQFLISFYEKMQSDKGSIPDRFSAQQFSDYHSELNMSSLELGDSALYFCASSQSEGGSTDTQYFGPGTRLTVL.

The chain joins TRBV9 to TRBJ2-7, with TRBD2 matching 10 bases. Germline values: CDR1 SGDLS, CDR2 YYNGEE. V was pared by 1 base and J by 6 bases, with 10 bases of the junction left unmatched. CDR3 size: 16 residues. The CDR3 sequence: CASSVSGGGLASEQYF. CDR3 nucleotides: TGTGCCAGCAGCGTAAGCGGGGGGGGACTAGCCTCCGAGCAGTACTTC.

The J gene is TRBJ1-3, the V gene TRBV28; a possible D gene is TRBD1 (6 bases). Per the germline V gene, CDR1 is MDHEN and CDR2 is SYDVKM. V was shortened by 10 bases and J by 8 bases, with 24 bases between the two germline ends. This CDR3 comprises 15 residues. For the CDR3, the DNA is TGTGCCACCTCCTTACCCCCGGGGGCTTGGGACACCATATATTTT. Protein: CATSLPPGAWDTIYF.

The chain combines TRBV19 with TRBJ1-5; D gene ambiguous. The CDR3 sequence is 15 residues long. Per the germline V gene, CDR1 is LNHDA and CDR2 is SQIVND (reference sequence). Trimming took off 10 bases at V and 0 bases at J, with 16 bases between the two ends. The CDR3 sequence is CATTPGGYSNQPQHF. CDR3 bases: TGTGCCACCACCCCGGGTGGATATAGCAATCAGCCCCAGCATTTT.

Remarks on this clone: This same CDR3 is encoded by further DNA sequences in the sample. This rearrangement joins TRBV6-5 to TRBJ1-1; unclear D gene. The CDR3 has 14 amino acids. Germline values: CDR1 MNHEY, CDR2 SVGAGI. V was clipped by 0 bases and J by 1 base, with 6 bases between them. The CDR3 sequence is CASSYSQGNTEAFF. The CDR3, as DNA: TGTGCCAGCAGTTACTCTCAAGGGAACACTGAAGCTTTCTTT.

The genes are TRBV27 and TRBJ1-2, with D maybe TRBD1 (5 bases). Trimming took off 2 bases at V and 1 base at J, with 17 bases between the two ends. The CDR3 contains 17 residues. Germline V gives CDR1 MNHEY, CDR2 SMNVEV (reference sequence). For the CDR3, the DNA is TGTGCCAGCAGTTTACGGGAGAAAGACAGCCATAACTATGGCTACACCTTC. Encoded protein: CASSLREKDSHNYGYTF.

The chain joins TRBV5-6 to TRBJ2-3; D call uncertain. Trimming stripped 4 bases from V and 2 bases from J, with 5 bases between. Germline lookup yields CDR1 SGHDT and CDR2 YYEEEE. The CDR3 has 12 residues. CDR3 sequence: CASSPDTDTQYF. In DNA, the CDR3 is TGTGCCAGCAGCCCCGACACAGATACGCAGTATTTT.

Only one count was recorded for this clone. The rearrangement links TRBV28 to TRBJ1-5; D not resolved. This CDR3 is built from 15 residues. The V and J ends lost 3 bases and 1 base respectively, with 10 bases between them. Germline assignment: CDR1 MDHEN and CDR2 SYDVKM. The CDR3: CASSFAGTSNQPQHF. The CDR3 DNA reads TGTGCCAGCAGTTTCGCTGGAACGAGCAATCAGCCCCAGCATTTT. Complete variable domain (other parts from reference TRBV28 and TRBJ1-5): DVKVTQSSRYLVKRTGEKVFLECVQDMDHENMFWYRQDPGLGLRLIYFSYDVKMKEKGDIPEGYSVSREKKERFSLILESASTNQTSMYLCASSFAGTSNQPQHFGDGTRLSIL.

The chain joins TRBV19 to TRBJ2-1, with unresolved D. The V end was cut by 2 bases, the J end by 6 bases, with 14 bases between. This CDR3 has 15 amino acids. From germline, CDR1 is LNHDA and CDR2 SQIVND (reference sequence). CDR3 DNA: TGTGCCAGTAGTATATTTGGCGGAGCCCGCAATGAGCAGTTCTTC. It codes for CASSIFGGARNEQFF.

The chain has TRBV25-1 and TRBJ1-1, with D possibly matching TRBD1 (5 bases). V was cut by 4 bases and J by 4 bases, with 7 bases left in between. The CDR3 totals 12 residues. Germline lookup yields CDR1 MGHDK and CDR2 SYGVNS. The CDR3 DNA reads as TGTGCCAGCAGTGCGGGGGTCACTGAAGCTTTCTTT. Residues: CASSAGVTEAFF.

This chain connects TRBV5-4 to TRBJ2-7, with a possible D match to TRBD1 (5 bases). Trimming pared 4 bases from V and 4 bases from J, leaving 9 bases between. Germline CDR1 and CDR2: SGHNT and YYREEE (reference sequence). The CDR3 runs to 12 residues. This CDR3 reads CASSTDRYEQYF. CDR3 sequence (DNA): TGTGCCAGCAGCACCGACAGATACGAGCAGTACTTC. The variable domain in full, with the rest retrieved from reference TRBV5-4 and TRBJ2-7, is ETGVTQSPTHLIKTRGQQVTLRCSSQSGHNTVSWYQQALGQGPQFIFQYYREEENGRGNFPPRFSGLQFPNYSSELNVNALELDDSALYLCASSTDRYEQYFGPGTRLTVT.

V gene TRBV18 combines with J gene TRBJ2-5, with a tentative D call TRBD2 (5 bases). Trimming took off 5 bases at V and 2 bases at J, with 12 bases between the two ends. The CDR3 has 14 residues. Germline V gene lookup returns CDR1 KGHSH and CDR2 LQKENI. CDR3 DNA sequence: TGTGCCAGCTCATCAGCCGGGATACAAGAGACCCAGTACTTC. Translation: CASSSAGIQETQYF.

The chain links TRBV4-1 to TRBJ2-5; 12 bases line up with TRBD2. The DNA matches TRBJ2-7 better at its end, which makes the J call doubtful. The CDR3 is 16 residues long. From germline, CDR1 is MGHRA and CDR2 YSYEKL. The CDR3 reads CASSPSLAGGTYEQYF. As DNA, the CDR3 is TGCGCCAGCAGCCCCTCACTAGCGGGAGGTACCTACGAGCAGTACTTC.